The rows below give T cell receptor beta chains drawn from one sample of a study of blood T cells in healthy people across ages. MiXCR, run by TCRdb on the 5' RACE reads, gives a single entry per CDR3 protein. The sample shows 2 million or so distinct CDR3 sequences, around 50% of them seen only once. Material: blood. The receptors originated from a woman between 35 and 50 years old in good health. The CDR3 runs from the conserved cysteine through the conserved F or W. D genes are given only for firm matches. Clone size is stated in some rows and not others, as once, few, many or a class when expanded.

>-|TRBD2|TRBV7-3|TRBJ2-1
TGTGCCAGCAGCTCACCGACTAGCCGCTCAGGTGAGCAGTTCTTC
CASSSPTSRSGEQFF
>-|TRBD1|TRBV5-4|TRBJ1-1
TGTGCCAGCAGCTTGGCCGGTCAGGGGGCGCGAATAAACGAAGCTTTCTTT
CASSLAGQGARINEAFF
>few|TRBD2|TRBV5-1|TRBJ2-5
TGCGCCAGCAGCTACGGACTAGCGGGGGAGCACCAGTACTTC
CASSYGLAGEHQYF
>few|-|TRBV12-3/TRBV12-4|TRBJ1-6
TGTGCCAGCAGCCCGGAACAGGGTGGGAATTCACCCCTCCACTTT
CASSPEQGGNSPLHF
>few|TRBD2|TRBV2|TRBJ2-1
TGTGCCAGCAGTGAAGAGGGACTAGTCGGTCACAGGGTCATGTTCTTC
CASSEEGLVGHRVMFF
>few|-|TRBV12-3/TRBV12-4|TRBJ1-2
TGTGCCAGCAGTTTAGCTCAGGGCCCCTATGGCTACACCTTC
CASSLAQGPYGYTF
>few|-|TRBV5-1|TRBJ2-5
TGCGCCAGCAGCCCCGGGAGCACCCAAGAGACCCAGTACTTC
CASSPGSTQETQYF
>-|TRBD2|TRBV2|TRBJ2-1
TGTGCCAGCAGTGAGACTAGCGGGGGCCGCTCCTACAATGAGCAGTTCTTC
CASSETSGGRSYNEQFF
>-|TRBD1|TRBV5-1|TRBJ1-1
TGCGCCAGCAGCCCAGCACAGGGGGCCTACACTGAAGCTTTCTTT
CASSPAQGAYTEAFF
>few|TRBD1|TRBV4-3|TRBJ1-2
TGCGCCAGCAGCCATCTCAGACAGGGTGACTATGGCTACACCTTC
CASSHLRQGDYGYTF
>once|-|TRBV21-1|TRBJ2-5
TGTGCCAGCAGTGGGCTAGCGTTAAGCGGGACCCAGTACTTC
CASSGLALSGTQYF
>-|-|TRBV7-9|TRBJ2-1
TGTGCCAGCAGCTTGTGGGGTGGCGATGGCGATGAGCAGTTCTTC
CASSLWGGDGDEQFF
>-|-|TRBV15|TRBJ1-1
TGTGCCACCAGCAGAGTTGTCGGGGCCAGCATGAACACTGAAGCTTTCTTT
CATSRVVGASMNTEAFF
>few|TRBD1|TRBV12-3/TRBV12-4|TRBJ2-5
TGTGCCAGCAGCCACCGGGGGACAGGAGGGAAAGAGACCCAGTACTTC
CASSHRGTGGKETQYF
>-|-|TRBV4-3|TRBJ2-4
TGCGCCAGCAGCCCTGTGACAGGCGCTGCCGAAAACATTCAGTACTTC
CASSPVTGAAENIQYF
>few|-|TRBV7-9|TRBJ1-2
TGTGCCAGCAGCTTATGGGGCGGAGAGGGCTACACCTTC
CASSLWGGEGYTF